Included here is one T cell receptor (beta chain) sequence, with context. Since a far larger clone is one base different, this is likely a read error. The CDR3 loop spans 14 amino acids. Trimming took off 3 bases at V and 6 bases at J, with 11 bases between the two ends. The germline CDR1 and CDR2 sequences are SGHTA and FQGNSA. This sample was taken from a study of shared clonotypes between healthy human individuals. An assay was performed, and its level was deep. Several immunoSEQ plates held equal portions of the genomic DNA taken from each subset. In the study's own analysis: As immunoSEQ supplied junction-only sequences (without quality scores), filtering differed. Here immunoSEQ multiplex PCR was the method, and the copy in TCRdb shows in-frame clones only, minus some. That table gives V, J and clone size, and the DNA gave D and trimming. The sample holds about half a million clones, over 70% seen once.

Sequences were obtained from PBMCs. This TCR was recovered from a woman in her thirties or forties in good health. Some clones in this sample may be carry-over from other donors' samples. This chain uses TRBV7-2 with TRBJ1-4, with no clear D. The CDR3 protein is CASSFRGLDEKLFF. The CDR3 DNA sequence: TGTGCCAGCAGCTTCCGGGGTTTGGATGAAAAACTGTTTTTT.